This T cell receptor (beta chain) is drawn from a study of shared clonotypes between healthy human individuals. Study summary: Donors had three CD4 naive, three CD4 memory, two CD8 naive and one CD8 memory plate apiece.

This clone was seen once. Antigen specificity is unknown. Donors had no recently reported acute infections or vaccinations and were HIV-negative. Method: immunoSEQ multiplex PCR; TCRdb's copy keeps in-frame clones and lacks some. Of 2,500,000 or so clones in the sample, roughly 92% were seen once. Study outcomes and limitations: Naive CD4 clonotypes were shared across a handful of donors at roughly 5.3%.

This receptor was identified in a man younger than 35 in good health. Some clones in this sample may be carry-over from other donors' samples. The source material was naive CD4+ T cells from PBMCs. Indicated subset: CD45RA+ positively selected.

In nucleotides, the CDR3 is TGTGCCAGCAACAGGGACGACTATGGCTACACCTTC. As protein: CASNRDDYGYTF. The chain combines TRBV2 with TRBJ1-2; D possibly corresponds to TRBD1 (6 bases). The CDR3 covers 12 residues. Between the trimmed V and J ends, which lost 7 bases and 3 bases, there was a span of 9 bases. Germline V gives CDR1 SNHLY, CDR2 FYNNEI.